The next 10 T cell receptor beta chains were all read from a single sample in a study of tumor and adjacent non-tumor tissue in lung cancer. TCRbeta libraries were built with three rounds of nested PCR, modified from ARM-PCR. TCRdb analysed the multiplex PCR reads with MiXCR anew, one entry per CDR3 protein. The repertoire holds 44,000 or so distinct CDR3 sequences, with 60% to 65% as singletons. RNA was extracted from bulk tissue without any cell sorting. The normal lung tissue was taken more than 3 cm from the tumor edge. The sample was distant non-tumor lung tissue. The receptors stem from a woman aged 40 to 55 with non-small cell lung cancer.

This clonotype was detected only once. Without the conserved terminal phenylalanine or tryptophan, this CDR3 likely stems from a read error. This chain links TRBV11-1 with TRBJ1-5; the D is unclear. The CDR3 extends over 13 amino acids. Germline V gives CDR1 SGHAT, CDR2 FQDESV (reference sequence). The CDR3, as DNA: TGTGCCGGCAGCAAAAACTACGGGGAGCCCCAGCATCTT. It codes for CAGSKNYGEPQHL.

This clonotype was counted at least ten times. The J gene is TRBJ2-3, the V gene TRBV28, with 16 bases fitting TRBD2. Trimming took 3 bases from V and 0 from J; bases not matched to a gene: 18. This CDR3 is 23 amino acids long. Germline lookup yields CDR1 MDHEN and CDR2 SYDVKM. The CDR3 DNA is TGTGCCAGCAGTTTGGCTCCGGGACTAGCGGGAGGGACTTATACCCTTAGCACAGATACGCAGTATTTT. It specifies CASSLAPGLAGGTYTLSTDTQYF.

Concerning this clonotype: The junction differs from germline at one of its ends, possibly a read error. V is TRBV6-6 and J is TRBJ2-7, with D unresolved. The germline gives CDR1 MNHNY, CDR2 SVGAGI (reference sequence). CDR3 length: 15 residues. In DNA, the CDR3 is TGTGCCAGCAGCCTGGGCTCACAGTCCTACTACGAGCACTACTTC. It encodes CASSLGSQSYYEHYF.

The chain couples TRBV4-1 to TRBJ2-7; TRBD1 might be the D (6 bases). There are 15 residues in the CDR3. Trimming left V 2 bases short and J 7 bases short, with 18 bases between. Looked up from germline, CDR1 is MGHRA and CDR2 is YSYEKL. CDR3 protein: CASSQTSEGTQEQYF. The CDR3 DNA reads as TGCGCCAGCAGCCAAACAAGCGAGGGGACACAAGAGCAGTACTTC.

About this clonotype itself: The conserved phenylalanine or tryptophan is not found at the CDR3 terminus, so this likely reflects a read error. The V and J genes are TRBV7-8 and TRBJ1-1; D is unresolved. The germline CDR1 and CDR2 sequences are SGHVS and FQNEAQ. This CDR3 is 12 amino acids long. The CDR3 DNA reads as TGTGCCACCAGCGGCCTACAGATTCAAGCTTTCATT. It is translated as CATSGLQIQAFI.

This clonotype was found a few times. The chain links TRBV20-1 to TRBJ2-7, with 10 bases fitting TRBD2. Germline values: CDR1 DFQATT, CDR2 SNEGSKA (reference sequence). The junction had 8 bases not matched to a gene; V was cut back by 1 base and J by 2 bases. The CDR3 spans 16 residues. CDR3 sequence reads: CSARGVLSGRAYEQYF. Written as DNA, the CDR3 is TGCAGTGCTAGAGGGGTGTTGAGCGGGAGGGCCTACGAGCAGTACTTC.

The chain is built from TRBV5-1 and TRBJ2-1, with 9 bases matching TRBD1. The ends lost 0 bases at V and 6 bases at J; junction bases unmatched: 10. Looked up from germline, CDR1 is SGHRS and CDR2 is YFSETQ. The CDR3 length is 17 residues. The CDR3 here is CASSLGQGVPSINEQFF. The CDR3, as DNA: TGCGCCAGCAGCTTGGGACAGGGGGTCCCATCCATCAATGAGCAGTTCTTC.

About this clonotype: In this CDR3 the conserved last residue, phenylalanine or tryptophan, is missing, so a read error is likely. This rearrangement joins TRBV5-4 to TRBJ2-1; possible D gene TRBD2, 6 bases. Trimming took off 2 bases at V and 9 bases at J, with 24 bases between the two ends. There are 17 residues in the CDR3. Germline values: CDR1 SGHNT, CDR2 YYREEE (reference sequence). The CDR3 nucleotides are TGTGCCAGCAGCTTAGGCTTGGCTAACGGGGGTAGGGGTGAGCAGTTCATC. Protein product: CASSLGLANGGRGEQFI.

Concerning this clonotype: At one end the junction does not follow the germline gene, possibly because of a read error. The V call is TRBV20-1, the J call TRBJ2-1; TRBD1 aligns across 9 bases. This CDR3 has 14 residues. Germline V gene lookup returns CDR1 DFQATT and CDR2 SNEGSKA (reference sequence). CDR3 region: CSVRRGQGSNEQFF. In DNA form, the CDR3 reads TGCAGTGTTAGACGTGGACAGGGGAGTAATGAGCAGTTCTTC.

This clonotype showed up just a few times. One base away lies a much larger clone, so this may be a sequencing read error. CDR3 amino acids: CASNLATGRGTGELFF. The CDR3 DNA follows: TGTGCCAGCAACTTGGCCACCGGGAGAGGGACCGGGGAGCTGTTTTTT. V usage is TRBV5-4 and J usage is TRBJ2-2; D is perhaps TRBD2 (6 bases). This CDR3 comprises 16 residues. Germline CDR1 is SGHNT and CDR2 is YYREEE (reference sequence).